These T cell receptor beta chains were read from a single sample in a study of cytomegalovirus exposure and HLA in healthy donors. Data came from immunoSEQ multiplex PCR; TCRdb stores just in-frame clones and leaves some out. The table records 120,000 to 150,000 clones, just over 70% of them present only once. Sequencing input: PBMCs. All receptors derive from a woman aged 30 to 39 in good health and CMV-seronegative. CDR3s include the opening cysteine and the closing phenylalanine or tryptophan. D genes are given only for firm matches.

J: TRBJ2-1
D: NA
V: TRBV2
CDR3: CASSHALPSSYNEQFF

J: TRBJ1-2
D: NA
V: TRBV5-1
CDR3: CASSLAVENYGYTF

J: TRBJ2-7
D: TRBD1
V: TRBV2
CDR3: CASRGTGAPSYEQYF

J: TRBJ2-4
D: NA
V: TRBV21-1
CDR3: CASSQIQKTSGWVNIQYF

J: TRBJ2-2
D: NA
V: TRBV28
CDR3: CASIWGEMGTGELFF

J: TRBJ2-6
D: NA
V: TRBV5-1
CDR3: CASTTNSGANVLTF

J: TRBJ2-5
D: NA
V: TRBV5-1
CDR3: CASSLGFSATIKTQYF

J: TRBJ2-3
D: NA
V: TRBV6-5
CDR3: CASRPGLPGDTQYF

J: TRBJ2-1
D: TRBD2
V: TRBV7-3
CDR3: CASSRGLGDEQFF

J: TRBJ2-3
D: NA
V: TRBV9
CDR3: CASSRRPQGADTQYF

J: TRBJ1-4
D: TRBD1
V: TRBV28
CDR3: CASRSPGGEANEKLFF

J: TRBJ2-3
D: TRBD1
V: TRBV19
CDR3: CASTDRGLADTQYF

J: TRBJ2-3
D: NA
V: TRBV10-3
CDR3: CAARAGDTDTQYF

J: TRBJ2-6
D: TRBD1
V: TRBV5-1
CDR3: CASKFGQGGSGANVLTF

J: TRBJ1-3
D: NA
V: TRBV27
CDR3: CASSLYGGARGGNTIYF

J: TRBJ2-7
D: TRBD2
V: TRBV15
CDR3: CATSRTSGGLEEQYF